The present TCR beta chain was sequenced within a study of T cells in Graves' hyperthyroidism and ophthalmopathy. Diagnosis of hyperthyroidism was new in patients aged 18 to 65, and its duration was under 2 months. Uncontrolled infection, other autoimmune disease, pregnancy or lactation barred patients from enrollment. Fresh peripheral blood, 10 ml, was the source of the PBMCs. The sample holds many counts of this clonotype. Trimming shortened V by 3 bases and J by 0 bases, and 5 bases separated the two germline ends. The CDR3 spans 13 residues. From germline, CDR1 is ENHRY and CDR2 SYGVKD. The CDR3 regions of TCR beta were amplified from RNA transcripts. Carried out on the TCR CDR3, a first-round RT-PCR used the HTBI primer set. TCRdb redid the calling of the multiplex PCR reads with MiXCR, one entry per CDR3 protein. This repertoire shows over 700,000 distinct CDR3 sequences, more than 30% found once; its top ten account for 7.5% to 9.5%.

Sequencing was performed on blood. This chain uses TRBV10-3 with TRBJ1-2; D is unresolved. This TCR was sampled from a young man with Graves' hyperthyroidism. The CDR3 DNA is TGTGCCATCAGTGAACAGACTAACTATGGCTACACCTTC. Protein: CAISEQTNYGYTF.